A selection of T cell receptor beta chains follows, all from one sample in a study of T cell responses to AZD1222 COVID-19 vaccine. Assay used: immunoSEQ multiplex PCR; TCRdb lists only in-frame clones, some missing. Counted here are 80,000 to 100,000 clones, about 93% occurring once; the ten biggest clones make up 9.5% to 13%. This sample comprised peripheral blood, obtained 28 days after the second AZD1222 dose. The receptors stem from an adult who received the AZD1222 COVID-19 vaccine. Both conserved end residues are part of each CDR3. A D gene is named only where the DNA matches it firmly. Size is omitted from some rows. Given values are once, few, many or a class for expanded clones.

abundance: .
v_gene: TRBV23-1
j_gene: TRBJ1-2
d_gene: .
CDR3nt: TGCGCCAGCAGTCGCCCAACAGGGTCAACTAACTATGGCTACACCTTC
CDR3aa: CASSRPTGSTNYGYTF

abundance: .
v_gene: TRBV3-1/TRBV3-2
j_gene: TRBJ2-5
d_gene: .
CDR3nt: TGTGCCAGCAGCCAAGTTGGAGAGACCCAGTACTTC
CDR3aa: CASSQVGETQYF

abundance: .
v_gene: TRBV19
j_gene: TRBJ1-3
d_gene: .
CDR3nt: TGTGCCAGTAAAGCCATAGGCGGAAACACCATATATTTT
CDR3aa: CASKAIGGNTIYF

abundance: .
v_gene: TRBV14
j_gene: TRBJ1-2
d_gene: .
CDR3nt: TGTGCCAGCAGTGACCTTTGGGGGTACTATGGCTACACCTTC
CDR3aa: CASSDLWGYYGYTF

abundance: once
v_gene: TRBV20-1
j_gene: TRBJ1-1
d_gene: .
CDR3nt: TGCAGTGCCACTGATAGGACTGAAGCTTTCTTT
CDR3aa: CSATDRTEAFF

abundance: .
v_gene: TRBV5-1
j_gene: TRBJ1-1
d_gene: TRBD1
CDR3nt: TGCGCCAGCAGCTCCCGGACAGGGAGGGACACTGAAGCTTTCTTT
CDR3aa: CASSSRTGRDTEAFF

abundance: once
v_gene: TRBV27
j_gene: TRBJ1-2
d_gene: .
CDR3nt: TGTGCCAGCAGTTTAGGTCGGCAGACAATGGACTATGGCTACACCTTC
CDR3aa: CASSLGRQTMDYGYTF

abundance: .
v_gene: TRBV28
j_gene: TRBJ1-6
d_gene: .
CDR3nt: TGTGCCAGCAGTTTAAAAAAGGCCTACAATAATTCACCCCTCCACTTT
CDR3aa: CASSLKKAYNNSPLHF

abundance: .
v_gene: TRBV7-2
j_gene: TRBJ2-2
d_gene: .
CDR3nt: TGTGCCAGCAGCTTAGCGTTTACGAACACCGGGGAGCTGTTTTTT
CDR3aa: CASSLAFTNTGELFF

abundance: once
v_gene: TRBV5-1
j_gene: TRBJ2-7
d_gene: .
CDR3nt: TGCGCCAGCAGCTTGCAGGCCAGGGGGCGGAGTAGCGGGAGAAAGTACGAGCAGTACTTC
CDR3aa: CASSLQARGRSSGRKYEQYF

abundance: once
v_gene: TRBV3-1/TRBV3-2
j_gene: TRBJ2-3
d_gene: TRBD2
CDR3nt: TGTGCCAGCACCTTAGCGGGAGGTGATACGCAGTATTTT
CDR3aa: CASTLAGGDTQYF

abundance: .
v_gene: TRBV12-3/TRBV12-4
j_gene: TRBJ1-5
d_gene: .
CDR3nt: TGTGCCAGCAGTGGAGGGCCTACGCCCCAGCATTTT
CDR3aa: CASSGGPTPQHF

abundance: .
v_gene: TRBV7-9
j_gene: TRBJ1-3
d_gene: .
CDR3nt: TGTGCCAGCCGGGGCAGCTTCTTCGGAAACACCATATATTTT
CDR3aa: CASRGSFFGNTIYF

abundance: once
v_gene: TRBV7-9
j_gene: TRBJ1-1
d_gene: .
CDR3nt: TGTGCCAGTCTCAGGGGCAGGGACACTGAAGCTTTCTTT
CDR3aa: CASLRGRDTEAFF

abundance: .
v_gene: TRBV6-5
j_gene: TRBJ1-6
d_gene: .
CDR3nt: TGTGCCAGCAGTTCGACAGAATCGGGTAATTCACCCCTCCACTTT
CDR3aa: CASSSTESGNSPLHF

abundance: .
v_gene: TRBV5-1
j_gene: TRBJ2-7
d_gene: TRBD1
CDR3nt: TGCGCCAGCAGCTTGAGGGACAGGGGACCAACCTACGAGCAGTACTTC
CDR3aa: CASSLRDRGPTYEQYF

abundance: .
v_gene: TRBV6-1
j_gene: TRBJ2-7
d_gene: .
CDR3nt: TGTGCCAGCAGTGAAGTGTTCTACGAGCAGTACTTC
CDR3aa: CASSEVFYEQYF

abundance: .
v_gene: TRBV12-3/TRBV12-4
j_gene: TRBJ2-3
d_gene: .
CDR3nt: TGTGCCAGCAGTTTACGGAGCACAGATACGCAGTATTTT
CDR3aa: CASSLRSTDTQYF

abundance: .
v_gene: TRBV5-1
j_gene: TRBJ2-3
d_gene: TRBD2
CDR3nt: TGCGCCAGCAGCTTGGCCGCTAGCGGGGGGGCGGGCACAGATACGCAGTATTTT
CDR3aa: CASSLAASGGAGTDTQYF

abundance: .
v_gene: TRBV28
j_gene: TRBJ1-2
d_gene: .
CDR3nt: TGTGCCAGCAGTCCACAACCTTATGGCTACACCTTC
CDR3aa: CASSPQPYGYTF

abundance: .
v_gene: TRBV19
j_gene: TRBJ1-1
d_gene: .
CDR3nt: TGTGCCAGTAGTATAGGCTCTTGGACAGCCGAAGCTTTCTTT
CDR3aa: CASSIGSWTAEAFF

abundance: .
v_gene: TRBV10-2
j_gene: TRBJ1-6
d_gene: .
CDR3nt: TGCGCCAGCAGTGAGTTCTATAATTCACCCCTCCACTTT
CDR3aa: CASSEFYNSPLHF

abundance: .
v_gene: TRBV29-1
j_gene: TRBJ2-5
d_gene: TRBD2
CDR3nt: TGCAGCGTTGTAGCCAGCGGGAAGGAGACCCAGTACTTC
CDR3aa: CSVVASGKETQYF

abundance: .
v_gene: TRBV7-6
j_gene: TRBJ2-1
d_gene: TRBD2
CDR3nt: TGTGCCAGCTTAACCGGGACTAGCGGGGTGGGGGAGCAGTTCTTC
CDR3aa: CASLTGTSGVGEQFF

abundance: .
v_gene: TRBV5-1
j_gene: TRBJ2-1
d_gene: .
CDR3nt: TGCGCCAGCAGCTTGGCCGGCTCTTTCAATGAGCAGTTCTTC
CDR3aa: CASSLAGSFNEQFF

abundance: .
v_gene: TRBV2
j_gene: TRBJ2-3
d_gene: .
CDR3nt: TGTGCCAGCAGTGTTGAGGCGGGACCAACAGATACGCAGTATTTT
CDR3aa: CASSVEAGPTDTQYF

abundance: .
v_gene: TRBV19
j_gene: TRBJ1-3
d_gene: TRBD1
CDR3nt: TGTGCCTCAACGACAGGGGCAAACACCATATATTTT
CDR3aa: CASTTGANTIYF

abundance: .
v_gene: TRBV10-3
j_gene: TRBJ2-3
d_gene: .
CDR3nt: TGTGCCACACGGCCAGGTCGGTCAGGGTCCGGGACGGCAGATACGCAGTATTTT
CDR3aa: CATRPGRSGSGTADTQYF

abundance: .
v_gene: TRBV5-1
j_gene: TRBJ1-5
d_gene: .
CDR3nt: TGCGCCAGCAGCCCGGACGGCAATCAGCCCCAGCATTTT
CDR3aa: CASSPDGNQPQHF

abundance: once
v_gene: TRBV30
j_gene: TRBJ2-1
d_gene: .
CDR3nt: TGTGCCTGCCCCGGGCCAGGTTCCTACAATGAGCAGTTCTTC
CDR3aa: CACPGPGSYNEQFF

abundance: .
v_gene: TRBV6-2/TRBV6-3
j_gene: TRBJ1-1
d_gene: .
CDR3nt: TGTGCCAGCAGTTACGTGGGGGGATCGCGAGCTTTCTTT
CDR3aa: CASSYVGGSRAFF

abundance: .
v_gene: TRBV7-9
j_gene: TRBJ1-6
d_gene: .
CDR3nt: TGTGCCAGCAGCTTAGCTTTAGGAGGGTCACCCCTCCACTTT
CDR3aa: CASSLALGGSPLHF

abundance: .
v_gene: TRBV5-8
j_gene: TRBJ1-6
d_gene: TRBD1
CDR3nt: TGTGCCAGCAGCGGAGAACAGGGGGTCGGTGCACCCCTCCACTTT
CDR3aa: CASSGEQGVGAPLHF

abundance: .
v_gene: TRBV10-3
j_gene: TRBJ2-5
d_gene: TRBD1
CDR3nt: TGTGCCATCAGCGAGAGCGAAACAGGGGCCCGAGAGACCCAGTACTTC
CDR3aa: CAISESETGARETQYF

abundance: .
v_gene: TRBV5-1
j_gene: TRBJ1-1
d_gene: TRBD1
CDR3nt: TGCGCCAGCAGCAATCAGGGGGCCGAAACTGAAGCTTTCTTT
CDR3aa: CASSNQGAETEAFF

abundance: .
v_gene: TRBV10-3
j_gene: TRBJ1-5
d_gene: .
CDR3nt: TGTGCCATCAGTGAGTTCGGGGCGAATAGCAATCAGCCCCAGCATTTT
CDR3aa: CAISEFGANSNQPQHF

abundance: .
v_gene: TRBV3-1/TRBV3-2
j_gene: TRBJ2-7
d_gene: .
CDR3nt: TGTGCCAGCAGCCTAAGTGGGGGCCACTACGAGCAGTACTTC
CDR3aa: CASSLSGGHYEQYF

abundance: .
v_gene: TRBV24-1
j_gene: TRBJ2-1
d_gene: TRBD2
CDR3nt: TGTGCCACCAGTGATTCGACTAGCGGGAACCACAATGAGCAGTTCTTC
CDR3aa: CATSDSTSGNHNEQFF

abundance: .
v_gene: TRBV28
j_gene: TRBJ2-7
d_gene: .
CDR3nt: TGTGCCAGCAGCAACTCCTACGAGCAGTACTTC
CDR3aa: CASSNSYEQYF

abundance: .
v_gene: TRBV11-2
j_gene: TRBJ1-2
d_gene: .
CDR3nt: TGTGCCAGCAGCTTTTCTCTGTCAGGCTATGGCTACACCTTC
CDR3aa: CASSFSLSGYGYTF

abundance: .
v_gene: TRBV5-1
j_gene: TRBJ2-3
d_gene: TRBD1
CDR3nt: TGCGCCAGCAGCACAGGGGACAGAGAAAGCACAGATACGCAGTATTTT
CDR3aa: CASSTGDRESTDTQYF

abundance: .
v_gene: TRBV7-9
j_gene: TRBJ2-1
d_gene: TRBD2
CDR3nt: TGTGCCAGCAGCTTGACTAGCGGGCATTACAATGAGCAGTTCTTC
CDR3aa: CASSLTSGHYNEQFF

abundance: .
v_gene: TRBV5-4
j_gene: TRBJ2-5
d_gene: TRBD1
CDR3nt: TGTGCCAGCAGCACCGGGACAGATATTCAAGAGACCCAGTACTTC
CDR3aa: CASSTGTDIQETQYF

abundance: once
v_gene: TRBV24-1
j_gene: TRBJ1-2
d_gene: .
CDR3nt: TGTGCCACCAGTGATGGGGGCCCCTACTATGGCTACACCTTC
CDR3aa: CATSDGGPYYGYTF

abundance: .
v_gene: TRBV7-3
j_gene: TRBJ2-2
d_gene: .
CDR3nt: TGTGCCAGCAGCTTATACGGGGAGCTGTTTTTT
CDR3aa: CASSLYGELFF

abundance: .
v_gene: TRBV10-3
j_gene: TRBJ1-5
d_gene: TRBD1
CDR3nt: TGTGCCGTAGGGGACAGACATCAGCCCCAGCATTTT
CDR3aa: CAVGDRHQPQHF